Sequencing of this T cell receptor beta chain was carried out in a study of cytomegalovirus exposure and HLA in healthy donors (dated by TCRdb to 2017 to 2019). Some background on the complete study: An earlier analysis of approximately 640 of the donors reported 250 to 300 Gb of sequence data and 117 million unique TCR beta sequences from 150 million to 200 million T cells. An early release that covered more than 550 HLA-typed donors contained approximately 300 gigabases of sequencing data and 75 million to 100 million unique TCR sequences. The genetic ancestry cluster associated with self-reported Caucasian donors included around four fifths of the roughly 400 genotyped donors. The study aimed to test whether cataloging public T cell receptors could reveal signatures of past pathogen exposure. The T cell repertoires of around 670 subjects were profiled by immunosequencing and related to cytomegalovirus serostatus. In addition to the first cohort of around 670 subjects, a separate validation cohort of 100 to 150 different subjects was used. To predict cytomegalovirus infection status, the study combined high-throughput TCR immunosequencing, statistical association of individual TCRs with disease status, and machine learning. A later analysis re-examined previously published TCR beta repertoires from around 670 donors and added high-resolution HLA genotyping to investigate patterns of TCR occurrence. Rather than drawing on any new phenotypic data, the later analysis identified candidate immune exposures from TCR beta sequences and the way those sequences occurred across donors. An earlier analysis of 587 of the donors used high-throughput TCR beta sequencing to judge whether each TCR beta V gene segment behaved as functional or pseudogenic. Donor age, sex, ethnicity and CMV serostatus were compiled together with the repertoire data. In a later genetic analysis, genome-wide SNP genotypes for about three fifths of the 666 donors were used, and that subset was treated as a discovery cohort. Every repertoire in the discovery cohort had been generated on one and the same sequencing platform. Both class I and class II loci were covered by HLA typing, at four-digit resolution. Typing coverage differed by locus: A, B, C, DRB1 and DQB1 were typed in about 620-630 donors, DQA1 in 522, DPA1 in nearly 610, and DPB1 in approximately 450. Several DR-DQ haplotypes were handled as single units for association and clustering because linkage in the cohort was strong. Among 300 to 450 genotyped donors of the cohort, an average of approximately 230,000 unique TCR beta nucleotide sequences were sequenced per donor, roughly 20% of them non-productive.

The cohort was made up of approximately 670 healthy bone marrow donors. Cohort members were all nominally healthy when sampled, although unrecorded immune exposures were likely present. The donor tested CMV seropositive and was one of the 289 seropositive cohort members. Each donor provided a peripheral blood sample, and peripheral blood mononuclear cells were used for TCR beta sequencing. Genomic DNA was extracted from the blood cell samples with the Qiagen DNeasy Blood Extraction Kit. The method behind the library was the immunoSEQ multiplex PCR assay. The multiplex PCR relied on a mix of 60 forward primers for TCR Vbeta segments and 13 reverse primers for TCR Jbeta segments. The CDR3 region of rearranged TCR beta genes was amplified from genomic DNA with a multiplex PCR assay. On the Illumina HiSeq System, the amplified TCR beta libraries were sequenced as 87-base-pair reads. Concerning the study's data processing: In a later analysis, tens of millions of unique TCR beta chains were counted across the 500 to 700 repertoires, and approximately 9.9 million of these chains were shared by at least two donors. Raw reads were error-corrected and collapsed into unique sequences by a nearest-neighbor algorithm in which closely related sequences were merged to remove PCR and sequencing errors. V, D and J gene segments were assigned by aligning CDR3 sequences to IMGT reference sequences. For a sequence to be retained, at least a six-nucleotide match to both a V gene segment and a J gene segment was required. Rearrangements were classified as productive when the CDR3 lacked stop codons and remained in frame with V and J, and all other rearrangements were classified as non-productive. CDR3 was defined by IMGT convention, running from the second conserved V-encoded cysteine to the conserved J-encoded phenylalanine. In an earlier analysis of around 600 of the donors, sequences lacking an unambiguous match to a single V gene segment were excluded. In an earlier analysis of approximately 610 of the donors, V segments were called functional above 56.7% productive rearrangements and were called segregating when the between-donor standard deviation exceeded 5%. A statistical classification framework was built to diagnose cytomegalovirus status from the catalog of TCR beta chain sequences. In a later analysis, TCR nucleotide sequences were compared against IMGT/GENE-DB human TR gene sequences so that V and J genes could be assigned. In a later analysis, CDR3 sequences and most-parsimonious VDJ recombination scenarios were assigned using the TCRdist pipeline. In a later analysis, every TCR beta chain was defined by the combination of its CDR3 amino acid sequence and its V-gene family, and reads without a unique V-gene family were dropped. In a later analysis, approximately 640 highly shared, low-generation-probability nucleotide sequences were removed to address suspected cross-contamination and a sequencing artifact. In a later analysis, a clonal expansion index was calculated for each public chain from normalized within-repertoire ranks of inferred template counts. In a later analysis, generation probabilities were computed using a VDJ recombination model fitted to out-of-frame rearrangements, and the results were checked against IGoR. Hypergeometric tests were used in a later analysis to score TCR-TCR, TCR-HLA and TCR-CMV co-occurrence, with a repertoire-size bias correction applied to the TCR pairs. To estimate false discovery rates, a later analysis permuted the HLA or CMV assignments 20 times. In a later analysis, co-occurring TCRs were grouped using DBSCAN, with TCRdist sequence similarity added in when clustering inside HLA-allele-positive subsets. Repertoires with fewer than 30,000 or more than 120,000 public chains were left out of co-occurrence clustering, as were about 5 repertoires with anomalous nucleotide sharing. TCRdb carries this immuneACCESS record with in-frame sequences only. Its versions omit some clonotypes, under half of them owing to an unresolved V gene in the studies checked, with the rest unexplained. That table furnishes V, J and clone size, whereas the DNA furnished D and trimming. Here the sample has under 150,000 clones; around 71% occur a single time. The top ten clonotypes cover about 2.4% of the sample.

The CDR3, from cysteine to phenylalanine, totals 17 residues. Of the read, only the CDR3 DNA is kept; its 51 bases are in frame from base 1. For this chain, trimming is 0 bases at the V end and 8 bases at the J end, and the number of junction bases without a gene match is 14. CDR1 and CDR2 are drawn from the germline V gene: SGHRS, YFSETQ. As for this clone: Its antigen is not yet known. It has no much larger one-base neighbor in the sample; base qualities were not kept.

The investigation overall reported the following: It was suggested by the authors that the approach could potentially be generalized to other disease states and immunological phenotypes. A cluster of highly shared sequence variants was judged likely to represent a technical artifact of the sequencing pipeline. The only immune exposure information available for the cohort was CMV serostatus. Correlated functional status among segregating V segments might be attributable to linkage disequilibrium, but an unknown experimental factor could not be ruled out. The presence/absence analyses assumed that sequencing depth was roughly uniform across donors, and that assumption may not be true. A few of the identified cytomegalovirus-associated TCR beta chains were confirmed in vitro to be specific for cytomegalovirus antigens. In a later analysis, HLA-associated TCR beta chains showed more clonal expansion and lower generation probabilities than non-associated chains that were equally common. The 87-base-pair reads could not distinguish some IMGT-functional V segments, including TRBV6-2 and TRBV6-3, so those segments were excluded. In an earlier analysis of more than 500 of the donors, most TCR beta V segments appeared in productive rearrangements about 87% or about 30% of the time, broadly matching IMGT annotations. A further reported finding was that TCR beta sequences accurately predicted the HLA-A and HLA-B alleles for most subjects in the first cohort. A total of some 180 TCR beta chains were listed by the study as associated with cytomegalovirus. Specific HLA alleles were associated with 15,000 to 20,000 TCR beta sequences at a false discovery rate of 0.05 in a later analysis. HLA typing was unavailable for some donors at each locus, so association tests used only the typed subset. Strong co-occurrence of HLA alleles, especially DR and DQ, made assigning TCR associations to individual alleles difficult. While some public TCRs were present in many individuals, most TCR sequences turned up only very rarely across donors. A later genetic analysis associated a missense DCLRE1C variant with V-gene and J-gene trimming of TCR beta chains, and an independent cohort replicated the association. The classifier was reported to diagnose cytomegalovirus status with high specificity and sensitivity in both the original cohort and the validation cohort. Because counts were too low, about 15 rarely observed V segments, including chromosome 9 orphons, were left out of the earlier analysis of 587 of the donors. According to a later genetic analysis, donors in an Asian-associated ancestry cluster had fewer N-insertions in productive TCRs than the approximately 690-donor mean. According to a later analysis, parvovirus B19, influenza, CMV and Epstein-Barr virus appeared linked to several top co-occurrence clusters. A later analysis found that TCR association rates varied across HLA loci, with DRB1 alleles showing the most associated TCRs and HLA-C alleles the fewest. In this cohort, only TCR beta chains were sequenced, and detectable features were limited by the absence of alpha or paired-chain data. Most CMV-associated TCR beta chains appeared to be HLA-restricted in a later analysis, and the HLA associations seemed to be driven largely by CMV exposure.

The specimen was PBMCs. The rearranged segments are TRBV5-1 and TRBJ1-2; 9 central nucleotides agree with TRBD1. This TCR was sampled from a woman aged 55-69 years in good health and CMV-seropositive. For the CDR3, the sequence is CASSLAGGQGSVGGYTF. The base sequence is TGCGCCAGCAGCTTGGCTGGGGGACAGGGTTCCGTTGGGGGCTACACCTTC. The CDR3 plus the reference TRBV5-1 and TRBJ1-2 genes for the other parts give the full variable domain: KAGVTQTPRYLIKTRGQQVTLSCSPISGHRSVSWYQQTPGQGLQFLFEYFSETQRNKGNFPGRFSGRQFSNSRSEMNVSTLELGDSALYLCASSLAGGQGSVGGYTFGSGTRLTVV.